Below are 5 T cell receptor beta chains sequenced from a single sample in a study of shared clonotypes between healthy human individuals. TCRdb keeps only in-frame clones here, not all; method: immunoSEQ multiplex PCR. Of over a million clones in the sample, more than 95% are singletons; the top ten hold 1.2%. Sequenced: naive CD4+ T cells sorted from blood. The subset here: CD45RA+ positively selected. The receptors stem from a man between 25 and 39 years old in good health.

The chain recombines TRBV7-9 with TRBJ2-3; TRBD2 matches at 9 bases. The CDR3 totals 17 residues. Germline assignment: CDR1 SEHNR and CDR2 FQNEAQ (reference sequence). The J segment lost 0 bases and the V segment lost 0 bases, leaving 4 bases of the junction unmatched. The CDR3, as DNA: TGTGCCAGCAGCTTAGCTGGCGGGAGGGGGAGCACAGATACGCAGTATTTT. It codes for CASSLAGGRGSTDTQYF.

Notes on this clone: The same CDR3 arises from other DNA sequences in this sample as well. This rearrangement joins TRBV5-1 to TRBJ1-4, with D maybe TRBD1 (5 bases). The ends were cut back, 0 bases at V and 7 bases at J, with 10 bases in the middle. The CDR3 has 14 amino acids. The germline V gene has CDR1 SGHRS and CDR2 YFSETQ. The CDR3 region has the DNA TGCGCCAGCAGCTTGGAGGGGAGTGGTGAAAAACTGTTTTTT. Translation: CASSLEGSGEKLFF.

With regard to this clone: Relative to the germline gene, one junction end is altered; a read error may explain this. V is TRBV20-1 and J is TRBJ1-5; D ambiguous. Germline CDR1 is DFQATT and CDR2 is SNEGSKA (reference sequence). The CDR3 contains 11 residues. The CDR3 region has the DNA TGCAGTGCTGGAGAAGATCAGCCCCAGCATTTT. This sequence encodes CSAGEDQPQHF.

The chain employs TRBV12-5 and TRBJ2-1; 10 bases are shared with TRBD2. The CDR3 has 16 residues. The germline gives CDR1 LGHNT, CDR2 FRNRAP. The ends lost 4 bases at V and 4 bases at J; junction bases unmatched: 7. The CDR3 here is CASGSGRTSGYNEQFF. The CDR3 coding sequence is TGTGCTAGTGGTTCCGGAAGGACTAGCGGATACAATGAGCAGTTCTTC.

The V and J genes are TRBV5-1 and TRBJ2-3; 8 bases line up with TRBD1. Germline V gene data show CDR1 as SGHRS and CDR2 as YFSETQ. CDR3 size: 19 residues. With V trimmed by 5 bases and J by 0 bases, 17 bases remained unmatched. The CDR3 reads CASSGTSGQVLPSTDTQYF. The CDR3 DNA reads TGCGCCAGCAGTGGGACTTCGGGACAGGTTCTCCCTAGCACAGATACGCAGTATTTT.